This entry lists 9 T cell receptor beta chains sequenced from one sample in a study of CD8 T cells in Susac syndrome. Reverse transcription of about 0.45 to 1 ug RNA was performed with random hexamers. A single record per CDR3 protein comes from TCRdb applying MiXCR to the immunoSEQ multiplex PCR reads. In the table there are around 130,000 distinct CDR3 sequences, more than 75% of which are singletons. Input material: CD8+ T cells from PBMCs. All receptors derive from a human donor with multiple sclerosis.

The chain employs TRBV4-2 and TRBJ2-3; 7 bases line up with TRBD2. The CDR3 covers 15 residues. Germline loops: CDR1 LGHNA, CDR2 YNFKEQ. V shed 0 bases, J shed 3 bases, and the junction held 3 bases outside the gene matches. The CDR3 nucleotides are TGTGCCAGCAGCCAAGATGGGGGGGGGACAGATACGCAGTATTTT. Protein product: CASSQDGGGTDTQYF.

The rearrangement uses TRBV30 and TRBJ1-1, with D unresolved. Trimming took 2 bases from V and 6 from J, leaving 13 bases between them. The CDR3 is 13 amino acids. CDR1 and CDR2 (germline): GTSNPN, SVGIG (reference sequence). CDR3 sequence: CAWSITRESEAFF. DNA for the CDR3: TGTGCCTGGAGTATTACCCGGGAATCTGAAGCTTTCTTT.

This chain links TRBV5-4 with TRBJ1-2, with 10 bases that match TRBD1. This CDR3 region has 17 residues. Per germline, CDR1 SGHNT and CDR2 YYREEE (reference sequence). Unmatched junction bases numbered 14, after V lost 4 bases and J lost 5 bases. The CDR3 is CASSPTGQGTVTYGYTF. CDR3 nucleotides: TGTGCCAGCAGCCCCACGGGACAGGGGACTGTTACGTATGGCTACACCTTC.

The chain employs TRBV9 and TRBJ1-4; 8 bases fit TRBD1. With V trimmed by 3 bases and J by 8 bases, 9 bases remained unmatched. The germline V gene has CDR1 SGDLS and CDR2 YYNGEE. CDR3 size: 15 residues. CDR3 in amino acids: CASSDDPGGAEKLFF. CDR3 coding DNA: TGTGCCAGCAGCGACGATCCAGGGGGCGCCGAAAAACTGTTTTTT.

V gene TRBV20-1 combines with J gene TRBJ2-1; possibly TRBD2 for D (5 bases). The germline CDR1 and CDR2 sequences are DFQATT and SNEGSKA (reference sequence). V lost 6 bases and J lost 6, with 12 bases in between. There are 12 residues in the CDR3. The CDR3 DNA follows: TGCAGTGCGGGCCCTCGGGGCAATGAGCAGTTCTTC. Encoded protein: CSAGPRGNEQFF.

V is TRBV10-2 and J is TRBJ2-1, with TRBD2 matching 8 bases. Germline-derived CDR1 and CDR2 are WSHSY and SAAADI. This CDR3 has 13 amino acids. V was clipped by 9 bases and J by 3 bases; unmatched bases: 4. CDR3 region: CASQRESYNEQFF. The CDR3, as DNA: TGCGCCAGTCAGCGGGAGAGCTACAATGAGCAGTTCTTC.

This clonotype was recorded only once. V usage is TRBV2 and J usage is TRBJ1-5, with unresolved D. V was shortened by 6 bases and J by 0 bases, with 12 bases between the two germline ends. This CDR3 is 15 amino acids long. Germline CDR1 is SNHLY and CDR2 is FYNNEI. The CDR3 is CASRLTGDSNQPQHF. As DNA, the CDR3 is TGTGCCAGCAGACTAACCGGTGATAGCAATCAGCCCCAGCATTTT.

V and J are TRBV30 and TRBJ2-1; no definite D call. Germline-derived CDR1 and CDR2 are GTSNPN and SVGIG (reference sequence). Between the trimmed V and J ends, which lost 3 bases and 8 bases, there was a span of 8 bases. The CDR3 sequence is 11 residues long. CDR3 nucleotide sequence: TGTGCCTGGAGCGGGTCCCATGAGCAGTTCTTC. It translates to CAWSGSHEQFF.

The chain has TRBV3-1 and TRBJ2-5; TRBD1 matches at 8 bases. The CDR3 totals 15 residues. The ends lost 4 bases at V and 8 bases at J; junction bases unmatched: 12. CDR1 and CDR2 (germline): LGHDT, YNNKEL (reference sequence). CDR3 coding DNA: TGTGCCAGCAGCCTAAATACCGACAGGGGAAGCACCCAGTACTTC. Amino acids: CASSLNTDRGSTQYF.